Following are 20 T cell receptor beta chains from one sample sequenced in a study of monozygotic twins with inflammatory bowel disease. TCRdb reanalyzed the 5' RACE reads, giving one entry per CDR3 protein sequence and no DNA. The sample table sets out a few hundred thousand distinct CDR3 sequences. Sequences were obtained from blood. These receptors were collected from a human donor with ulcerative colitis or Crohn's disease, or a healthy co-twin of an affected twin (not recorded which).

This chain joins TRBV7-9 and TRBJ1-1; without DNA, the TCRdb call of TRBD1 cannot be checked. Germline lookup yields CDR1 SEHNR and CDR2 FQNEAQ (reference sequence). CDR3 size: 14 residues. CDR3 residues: CVSSPGGFFPEAFF.

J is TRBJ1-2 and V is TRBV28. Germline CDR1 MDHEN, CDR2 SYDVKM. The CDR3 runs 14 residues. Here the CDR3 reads CANRSPGGHYGYTF.

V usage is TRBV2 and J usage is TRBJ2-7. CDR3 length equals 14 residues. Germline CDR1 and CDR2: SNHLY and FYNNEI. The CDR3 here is CASRFVTNSYEQYF.

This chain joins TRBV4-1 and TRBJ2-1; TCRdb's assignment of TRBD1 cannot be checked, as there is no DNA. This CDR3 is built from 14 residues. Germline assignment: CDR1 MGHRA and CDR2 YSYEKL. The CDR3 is CASSQERQNNEQFF.

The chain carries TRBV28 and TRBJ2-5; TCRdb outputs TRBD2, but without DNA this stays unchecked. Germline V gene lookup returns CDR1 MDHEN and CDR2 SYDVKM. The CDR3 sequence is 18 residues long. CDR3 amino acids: CASSAILGTGGPKETQYF.

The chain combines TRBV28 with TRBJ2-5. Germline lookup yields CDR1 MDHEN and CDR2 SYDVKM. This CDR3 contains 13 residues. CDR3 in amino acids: CASSLVQSETQYF.

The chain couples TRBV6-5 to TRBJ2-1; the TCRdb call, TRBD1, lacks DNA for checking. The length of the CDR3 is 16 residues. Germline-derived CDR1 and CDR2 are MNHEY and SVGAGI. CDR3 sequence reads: CASSYPTSGGYNEQFF.

The CDR3 sequence is CSARLRWETQYF. The V and J genes are TRBV20-1 and TRBJ2-5. The CDR3 totals 12 residues. The germline V gene has CDR1 DFQATT and CDR2 SNEGSKA (reference sequence).

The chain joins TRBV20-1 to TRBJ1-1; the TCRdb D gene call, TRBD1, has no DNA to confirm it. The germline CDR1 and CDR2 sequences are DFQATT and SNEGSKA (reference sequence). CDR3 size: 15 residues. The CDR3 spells CSARDVRTLNTEAFF.

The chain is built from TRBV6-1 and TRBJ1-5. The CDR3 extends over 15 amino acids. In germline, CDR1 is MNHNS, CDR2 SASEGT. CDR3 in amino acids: CASRGSLRGNQPQHF.

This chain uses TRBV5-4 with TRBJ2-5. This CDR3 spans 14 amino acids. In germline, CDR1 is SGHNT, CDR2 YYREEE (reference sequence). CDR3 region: CASSLPSQGETQYF. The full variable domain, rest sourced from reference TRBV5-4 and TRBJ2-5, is ETGVTQSPTHLIKTRGQQVTLRCSSQSGHNTVSWYQQALGQGPQFIFQYYREEENGRGNFPPRFSGLQFPNYSSELNVNALELDDSALYLCASSLPSQGETQYFGPGTRLLVL.

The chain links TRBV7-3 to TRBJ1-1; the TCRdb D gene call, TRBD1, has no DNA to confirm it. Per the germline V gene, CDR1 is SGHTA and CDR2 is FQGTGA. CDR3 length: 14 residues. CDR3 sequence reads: CASSPGTVNTEAFF.

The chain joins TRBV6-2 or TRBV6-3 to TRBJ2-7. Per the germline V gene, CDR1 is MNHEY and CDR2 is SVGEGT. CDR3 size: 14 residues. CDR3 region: CASSYPDTSYEQYF.

The CDR3: CASGAFNQPQHF. V usage is TRBV28 and J usage is TRBJ1-5; TCRdb reports TRBD1, a call that lacks DNA to check it against. There are 12 residues in the CDR3. Germline CDR1 and CDR2: MDHEN and SYDVKM.

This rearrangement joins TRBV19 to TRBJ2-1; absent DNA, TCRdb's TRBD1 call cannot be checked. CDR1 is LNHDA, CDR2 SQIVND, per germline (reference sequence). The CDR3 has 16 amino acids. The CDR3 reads CASSPIQGKFYNEQFF.

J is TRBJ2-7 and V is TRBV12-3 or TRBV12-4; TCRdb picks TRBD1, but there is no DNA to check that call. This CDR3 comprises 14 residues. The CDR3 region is CASSATGESDEQYF.

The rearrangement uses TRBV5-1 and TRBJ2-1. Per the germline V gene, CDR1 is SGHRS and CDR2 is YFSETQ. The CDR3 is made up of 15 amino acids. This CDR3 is CASSLMGFSYNEQFF.

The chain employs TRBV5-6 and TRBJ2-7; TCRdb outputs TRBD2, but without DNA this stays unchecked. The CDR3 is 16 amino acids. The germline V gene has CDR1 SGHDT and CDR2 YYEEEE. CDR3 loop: CASSLEGLAGVYEQYF.

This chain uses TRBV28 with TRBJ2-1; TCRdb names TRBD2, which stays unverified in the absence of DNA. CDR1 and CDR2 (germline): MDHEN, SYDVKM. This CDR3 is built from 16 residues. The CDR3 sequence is CASSLNGGGGYNEQFF. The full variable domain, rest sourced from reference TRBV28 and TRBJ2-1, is DVKVTQSSRYLVKRTGEKVFLECVQDMDHENMFWYRQDPGLGLRLIYFSYDVKMKEKGDIPEGYSVSREKKERFSLILESASTNQTSMYLCASSLNGGGGYNEQFFGPGTRLTVL.

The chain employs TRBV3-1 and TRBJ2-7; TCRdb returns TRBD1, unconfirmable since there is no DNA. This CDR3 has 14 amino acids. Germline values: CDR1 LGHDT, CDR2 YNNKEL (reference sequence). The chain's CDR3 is CASSQYRGTYEQYF.